Given below is one T cell receptor beta chain in context. Its antigen remains unknown. CDR1 is MNHEY and CDR2 is SMNVEV in the germline V gene (reference sequence). V lost 4 bases, J lost 3 bases, and 9 bases stayed unmatched. This CDR3 has 15 residues. These data belong to a study of cytomegalovirus exposure and HLA in healthy donors. Study in general: An earlier analysis found under 130 million unique TCR beta sequences from about 179 million T cells.

Researchers ran the PCR with 60 Vbeta and 13 Jbeta primers. The assay was immunoSEQ multiplex PCR, and TCRdb's table has in-frame clones only and misses some. The table shows 65,000 to 85,000 clones, with over 70% occurring only once. Study-wide points: Differences between HLA loci emerged in a later analysis of TCR association rates, with DRB1 most and HLA-C fewest. In a later analysis, at a false discovery rate of 0.05, under 20,000 TCR beta sequences were associated with HLA alleles. Clonal expansion, a later analysis showed, was greater in HLA-associated TCR beta chains than in equally common others.

V is TRBV27 and J is TRBJ2-7; the match to TRBD1 covers 7 bases. The source material was PBMCs. The sequence derives from a man aged 50-60 years in good health and CMV-seropositive. This chain's CDR3 is CASSSRTGRGYEQYF. The CDR3 nucleotides read TGTGCCAGCAGTTCACGGACAGGTCGTGGCTACGAGCAGTACTTC.